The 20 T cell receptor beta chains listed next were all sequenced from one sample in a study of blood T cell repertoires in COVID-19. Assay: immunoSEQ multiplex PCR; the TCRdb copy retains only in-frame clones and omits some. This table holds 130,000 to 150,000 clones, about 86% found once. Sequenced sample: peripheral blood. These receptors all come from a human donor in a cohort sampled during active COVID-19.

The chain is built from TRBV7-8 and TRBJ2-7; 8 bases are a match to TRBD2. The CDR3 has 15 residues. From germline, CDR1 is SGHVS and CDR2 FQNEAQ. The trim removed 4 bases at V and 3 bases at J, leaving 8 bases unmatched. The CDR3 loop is CASSSFGTRDYEQYF. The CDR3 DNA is TGTGCCAGCAGCTCATTCGGGACTAGAGACTACGAGCAGTACTTC.

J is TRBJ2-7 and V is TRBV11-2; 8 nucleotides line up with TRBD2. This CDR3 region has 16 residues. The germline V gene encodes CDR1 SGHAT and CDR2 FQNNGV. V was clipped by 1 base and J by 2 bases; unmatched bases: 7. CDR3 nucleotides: TGTGCCAGCAGCTTAGGGGGGCTAGCGGGTGCCTACGAGCAGTACTTC. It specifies CASSLGGLAGAYEQYF.

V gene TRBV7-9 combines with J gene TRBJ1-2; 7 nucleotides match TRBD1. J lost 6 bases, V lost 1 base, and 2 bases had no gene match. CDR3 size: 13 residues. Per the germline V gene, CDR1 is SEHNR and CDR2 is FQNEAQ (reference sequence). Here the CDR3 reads CASSLEGGDGYTF. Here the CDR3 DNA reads TGTGCCAGCAGCTTAGAAGGGGGCGATGGCTACACCTTC. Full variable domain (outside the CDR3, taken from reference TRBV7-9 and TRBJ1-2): DTGVSQNPRHKITKRGQNVTFRCDPISEHNRLYWYRQTLGQGPEFLTYFQNEAQLEKSRLLSDRFSAERPKGSFSTLEIQRTEQGDSAMYLCASSLEGGDGYTFGSGTRLTVV.

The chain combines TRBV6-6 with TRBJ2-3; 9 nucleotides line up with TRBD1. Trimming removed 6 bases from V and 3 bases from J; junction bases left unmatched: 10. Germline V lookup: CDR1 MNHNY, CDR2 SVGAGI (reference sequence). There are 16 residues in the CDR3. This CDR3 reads CASRETGGGGTDTQYF. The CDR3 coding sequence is TGTGCCAGCAGAGAAACAGGGGGCGGCGGGACAGATACGCAGTATTTT.

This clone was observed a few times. The chain's CDR3 is CASSQGTGAGSPLHF. In nucleotides, the CDR3 is TGCGCCAGCAGCCAAGGGACAGGGGCAGGTTCACCCCTCCACTTT. The gene calls are TRBV4-1 and TRBJ1-6, with 9 bases that match TRBD1. J was trimmed by 9 bases and V by 1 base; bases with no gene match: 4. Per germline, CDR1 MGHRA and CDR2 YSYEKL. This CDR3 has 15 residues.

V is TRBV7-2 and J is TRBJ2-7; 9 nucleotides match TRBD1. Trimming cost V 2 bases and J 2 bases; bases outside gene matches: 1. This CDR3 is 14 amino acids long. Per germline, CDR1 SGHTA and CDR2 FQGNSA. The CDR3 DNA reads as TGTGCCAGCAGCTTAACAGGGGGCGCCTACGAGCAGTACTTC. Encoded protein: CASSLTGGAYEQYF.

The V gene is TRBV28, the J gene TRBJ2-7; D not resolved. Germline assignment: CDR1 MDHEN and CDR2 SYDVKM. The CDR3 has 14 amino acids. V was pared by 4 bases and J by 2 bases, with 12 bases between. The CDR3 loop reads CASSSHTLTYEQYF. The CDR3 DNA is TGTGCCAGCAGTTCTCACACCCTGACCTACGAGCAGTACTTC.

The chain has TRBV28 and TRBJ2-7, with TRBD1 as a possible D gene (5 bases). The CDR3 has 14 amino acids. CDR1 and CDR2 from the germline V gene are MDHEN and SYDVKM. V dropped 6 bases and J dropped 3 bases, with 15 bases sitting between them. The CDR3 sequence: CASRPRQNLYEQYF. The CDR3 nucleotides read TGTGCCAGCAGACCCAGACAGAACCTCTACGAGCAGTACTTC. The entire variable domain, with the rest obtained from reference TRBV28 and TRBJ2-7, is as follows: DVKVTQSSRYLVKRTGEKVFLECVQDMDHENMFWYRQDPGLGLRLIYFSYDVKMKEKGDIPEGYSVSREKKERFSLILESASTNQTSMYLCASRPRQNLYEQYFGPGTRLTVT.

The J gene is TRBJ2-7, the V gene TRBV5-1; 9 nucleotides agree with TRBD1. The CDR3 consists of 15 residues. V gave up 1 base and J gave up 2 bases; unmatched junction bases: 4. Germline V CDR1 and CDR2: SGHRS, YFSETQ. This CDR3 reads CASSLWDRVTYEQYF. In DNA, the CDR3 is TGCGCCAGCAGCTTGTGGGACAGGGTAACCTACGAGCAGTACTTC.

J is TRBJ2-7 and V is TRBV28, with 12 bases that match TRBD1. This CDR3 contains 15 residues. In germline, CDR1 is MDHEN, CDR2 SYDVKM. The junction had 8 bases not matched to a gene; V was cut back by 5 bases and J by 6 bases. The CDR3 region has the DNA TGTGCCAGCAGTAACGACGGGACAGGGGGCTCCGAGCAGTACTTC. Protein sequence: CASSNDGTGGSEQYF.

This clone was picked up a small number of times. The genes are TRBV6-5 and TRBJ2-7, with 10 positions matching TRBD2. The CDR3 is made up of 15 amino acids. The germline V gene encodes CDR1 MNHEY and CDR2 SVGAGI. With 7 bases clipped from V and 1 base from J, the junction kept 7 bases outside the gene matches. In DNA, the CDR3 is TGTGCCAGCACCCCGGAGGGACTAGCGTCCTACGAGCAGTACTTC. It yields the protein CASTPEGLASYEQYF.

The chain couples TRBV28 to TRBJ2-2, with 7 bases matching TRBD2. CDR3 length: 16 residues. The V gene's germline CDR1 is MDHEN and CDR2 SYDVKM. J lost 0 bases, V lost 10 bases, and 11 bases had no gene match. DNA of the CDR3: TGTGCCACCACCAAACTAGCGCTAGCGAACACCGGGGAGCTGTTTTTT. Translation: CATTKLALANTGELFF.

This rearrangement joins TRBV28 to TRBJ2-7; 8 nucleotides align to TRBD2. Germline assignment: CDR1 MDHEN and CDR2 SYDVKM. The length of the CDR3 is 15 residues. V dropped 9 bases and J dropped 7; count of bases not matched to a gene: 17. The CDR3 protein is CASITSGSPTFEQYF. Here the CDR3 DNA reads TGTGCCAGTATTACTAGCGGATCTCCTACGTTTGAGCAGTACTTC.

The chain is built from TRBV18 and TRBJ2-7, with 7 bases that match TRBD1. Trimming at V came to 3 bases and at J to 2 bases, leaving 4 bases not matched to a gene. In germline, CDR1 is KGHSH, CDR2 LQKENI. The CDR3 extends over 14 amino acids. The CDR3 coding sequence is TGTGCCAGCTCACCGGGACAGAGAACCTACGAGCAGTACTTC. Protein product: CASSPGQRTYEQYF.

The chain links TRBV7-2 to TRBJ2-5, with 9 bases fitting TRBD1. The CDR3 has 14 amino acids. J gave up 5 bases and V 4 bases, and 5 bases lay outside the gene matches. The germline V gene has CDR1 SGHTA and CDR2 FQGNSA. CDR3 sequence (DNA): TGTGCCAGCAGCTCACGACAGGGGGAGGAGACCCAGTACTTC. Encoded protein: CASSSRQGEETQYF.

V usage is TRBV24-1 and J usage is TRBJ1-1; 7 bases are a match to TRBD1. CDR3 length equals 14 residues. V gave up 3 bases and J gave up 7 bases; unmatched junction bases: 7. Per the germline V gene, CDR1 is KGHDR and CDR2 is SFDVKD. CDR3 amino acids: CATSDPTTGVEAFF. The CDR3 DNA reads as TGTGCCACCAGTGATCCTACAACAGGGGTTGAAGCTTTCTTT.

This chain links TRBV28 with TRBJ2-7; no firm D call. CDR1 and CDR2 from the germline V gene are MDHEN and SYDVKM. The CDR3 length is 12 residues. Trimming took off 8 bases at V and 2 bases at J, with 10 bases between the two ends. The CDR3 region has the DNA TGTGCCAGCCTCGGCACAGCCTACGAGCAGTACTTC. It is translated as CASLGTAYEQYF.

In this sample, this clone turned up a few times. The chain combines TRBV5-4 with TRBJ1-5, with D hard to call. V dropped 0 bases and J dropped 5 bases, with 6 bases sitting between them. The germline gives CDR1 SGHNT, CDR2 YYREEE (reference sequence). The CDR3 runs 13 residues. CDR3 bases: TGTGCCAGCAGCTTGGACGGTTATCAGCCCCAGCATTTT. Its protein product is CASSLDGYQPQHF.

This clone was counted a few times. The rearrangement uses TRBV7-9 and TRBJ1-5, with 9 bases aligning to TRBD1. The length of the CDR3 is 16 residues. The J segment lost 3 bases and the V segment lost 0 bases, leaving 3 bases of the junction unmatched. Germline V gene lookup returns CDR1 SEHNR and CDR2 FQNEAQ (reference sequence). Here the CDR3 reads CASSLAGDRVNQPQHF. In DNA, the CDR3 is TGTGCCAGCAGCTTAGCCGGGGACAGGGTCAATCAGCCCCAGCATTTT.

CDR3 residues: CSVVGLAGVYEQYF. The CDR3 DNA reads TGCAGCGTTGTAGGACTAGCGGGCGTCTACGAGCAGTACTTC. This sequence joins TRBV29-1 and TRBJ2-7; TRBD2 matches 11 bases. The trim removed 4 bases at V and 3 bases at J, leaving 5 bases unmatched. The CDR3 runs 14 residues. The V gene's germline CDR1 is SQVTM and CDR2 ANQGSEA.